The clone carrying this T cell receptor (beta chain) was recorded once. V shed 1 base and J shed 1 base, with 10 bases lying between them. Germline lookup yields CDR1 MGHDK and CDR2 SYGVNS. This CDR3 has 16 amino acids. These data originate in a study of blood T cell repertoires in COVID-19. The table came from immunoSEQ multiplex PCR; TCRdb's copy has only in-frame clones and leaves some out. Seen here are about 88,000 clones, around nine tenths observed once, and the top ten hold 2.5% to 3.5%. The source of this sequence is a woman aged 80 or older with acute or convalescent COVID-19. This chain connects TRBV25-1 to TRBJ2-2; D perhaps matches TRBD1 (6 bases). What was sequenced was peripheral blood. The CDR3 sequence is CASSELAGENTGELFF. In nucleotides, the CDR3 is TGTGCCAGCAGTGAATTGGCAGGGGAGAACACCGGGGAGCTGTTTTTT.